Included here is one T cell receptor (beta chain) sequence, with context. The data are from a study of control samples from healthy donors and cancer patients. CDR1 and CDR2 (germline): MNHEY, SVGAGI. Trimming cost V 4 bases and J 9 bases; bases outside gene matches: 10. The CDR3 is made up of 15 amino acids. Measured with immunoSEQ multiplex PCR; TCRdb has only the in-frame clones, and not every one. This sample's table has some 190,000 clones. Material for sequencing was blood. The origin of this receptor is a woman aged 25 to 39 in good health. The genes are TRBV6-5 and TRBJ2-1; 9 positions match TRBD1. This CDR3 is CASSSTGTGPLEQFF. DNA of the CDR3: TGTGCCAGCAGTTCCACCGGGACAGGGCCCCTTGAGCAGTTCTTC.